The present entry profiles one T cell receptor (beta chain) with its context. Germline lookup yields CDR1 SEHNR and CDR2 FQNEAQ (reference sequence). Trimming removed 6 bases from V and 2 bases from J; junction bases left unmatched: 4. This CDR3 region has 15 residues. Libraries were prepared by immunoSEQ multiplex PCR; TCRdb keeps only in-frame clonotypes and omits some of them. Seen here are about 140,000 clones, 65% to 85% observed once, and the top ten hold around 7.8%. This sample is part of a study of blood T cell repertoires in COVID-19. What was sequenced was peripheral blood. This chain joins TRBV7-9 and TRBJ1-6; 7 bases map to TRBD1. The sequence derives from a human donor in a cohort sampled during active COVID-19. The chain's CDR3 is CASSKGAPYNSPLHF. For the CDR3, the DNA is TGTGCCAGCAGTAAGGGGGCGCCCTATAATTCACCCCTCCACTTT.